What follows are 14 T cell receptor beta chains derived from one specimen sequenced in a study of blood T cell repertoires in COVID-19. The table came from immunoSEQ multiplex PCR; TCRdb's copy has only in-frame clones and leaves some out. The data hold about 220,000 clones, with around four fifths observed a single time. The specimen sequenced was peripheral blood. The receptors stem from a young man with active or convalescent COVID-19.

For the CDR3, the DNA is TGCGCCAGCAGCCAAGGGGGGGGACTAGCGGGTGACAATGAGCAGTTCTTC. Its protein product is CASSQGGGLAGDNEQFF. J is TRBJ2-1 and V is TRBV4-3, with 12 bases that match TRBD2. The germline V gene has CDR1 LGHNA and CDR2 YSLEER. The CDR3 contains 17 residues. The V gene end was trimmed by 1 base and the J gene end by 5 bases; junction bases not matched to a gene: 6.

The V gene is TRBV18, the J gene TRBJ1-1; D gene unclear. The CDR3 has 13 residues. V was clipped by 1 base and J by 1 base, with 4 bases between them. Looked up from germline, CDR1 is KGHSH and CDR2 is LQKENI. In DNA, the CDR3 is TGTGCCAGCTCACCACTTAGGAACACTGAAGCTTTCTTT. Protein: CASSPLRNTEAFF.

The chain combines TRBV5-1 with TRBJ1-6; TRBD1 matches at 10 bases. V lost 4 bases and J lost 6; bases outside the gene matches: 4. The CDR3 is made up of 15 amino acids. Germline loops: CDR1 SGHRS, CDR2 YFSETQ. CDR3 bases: TGCGCCAGCAGCGGGGACAGGGGTGGTAATTCACCCCTCCACTTT. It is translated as CASSGDRGGNSPLHF.

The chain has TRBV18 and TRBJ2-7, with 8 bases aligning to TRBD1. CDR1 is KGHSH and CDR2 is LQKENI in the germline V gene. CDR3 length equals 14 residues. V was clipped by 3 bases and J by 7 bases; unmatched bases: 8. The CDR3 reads CASSPGAGGREQYF. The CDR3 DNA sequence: TGTGCCAGCTCACCGGGGGCAGGGGGCCGGGAGCAGTACTTC.

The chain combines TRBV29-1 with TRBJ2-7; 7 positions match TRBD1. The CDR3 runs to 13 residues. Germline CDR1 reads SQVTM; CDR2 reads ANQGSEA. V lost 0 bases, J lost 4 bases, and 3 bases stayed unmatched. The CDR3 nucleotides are TGCAGCGTTGAAGAGAGACAGGGTTACGAGCAGTACTTC. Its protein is CSVEERQGYEQYF.

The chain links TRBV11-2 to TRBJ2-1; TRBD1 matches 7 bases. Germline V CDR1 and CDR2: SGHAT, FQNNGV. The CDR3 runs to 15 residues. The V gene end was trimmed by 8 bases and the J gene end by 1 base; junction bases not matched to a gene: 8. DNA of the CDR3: TGTGCCAGCCGCGCCGACAGGGTATCCTACAATGAGCAGTTCTTC. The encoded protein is CASRADRVSYNEQFF. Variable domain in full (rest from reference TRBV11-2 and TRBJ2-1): EAGVAQSPRYKIIEKRQSVAFWCNPISGHATLYWYQQILGQGPKLLIQFQNNGVVDDSQLPKDRFSAERLKGVDSTLKIQPAKLEDSAVYLCASRADRVSYNEQFFGPGTRLTVL.

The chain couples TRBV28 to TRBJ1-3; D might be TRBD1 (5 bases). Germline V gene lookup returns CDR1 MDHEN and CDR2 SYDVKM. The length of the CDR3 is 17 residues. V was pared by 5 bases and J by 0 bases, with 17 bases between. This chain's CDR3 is CASSPVDSTLSGNTIYF. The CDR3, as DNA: TGTGCCAGCAGTCCCGTTGACAGCACCCTCTCTGGAAACACCATATATTTT.

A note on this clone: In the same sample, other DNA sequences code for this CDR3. CDR3 in DNA: TGTGCCAGCAGTCGGGACAGCAACAATCAGCCCCAGCATTTT. Its protein is CASSRDSNNQPQHF. V usage is TRBV6-5 and J usage is TRBJ1-5; 7 positions agree with TRBD1. The germline V gene encodes CDR1 MNHEY and CDR2 SVGAGI. This CDR3 is 14 amino acids long. The V gene end was trimmed by 5 bases and the J gene end by 3 bases; junction bases not matched to a gene: 4.

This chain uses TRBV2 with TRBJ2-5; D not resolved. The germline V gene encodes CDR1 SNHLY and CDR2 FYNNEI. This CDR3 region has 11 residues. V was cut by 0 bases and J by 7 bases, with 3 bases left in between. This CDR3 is CASSEARTQYF. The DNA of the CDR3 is TGTGCCAGCAGTGAAGCGCGGACCCAGTACTTC.

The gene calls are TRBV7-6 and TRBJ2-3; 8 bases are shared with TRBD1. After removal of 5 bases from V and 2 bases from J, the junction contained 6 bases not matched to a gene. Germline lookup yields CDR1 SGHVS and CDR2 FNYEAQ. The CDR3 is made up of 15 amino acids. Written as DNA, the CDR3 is TGTGCCAGCAGCGAGACAGGGGACCCCACAGATACGCAGTATTTT. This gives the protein CASSETGDPTDTQYF.

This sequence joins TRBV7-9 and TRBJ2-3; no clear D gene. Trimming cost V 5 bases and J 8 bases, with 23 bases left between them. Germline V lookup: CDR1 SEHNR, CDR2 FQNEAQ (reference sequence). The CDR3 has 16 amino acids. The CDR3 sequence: CASSPAFSSGRGTQYF. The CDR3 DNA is TGTGCCAGCAGCCCGGCCTTTTCCTCCGGCCGAGGTACGCAGTATTTT.

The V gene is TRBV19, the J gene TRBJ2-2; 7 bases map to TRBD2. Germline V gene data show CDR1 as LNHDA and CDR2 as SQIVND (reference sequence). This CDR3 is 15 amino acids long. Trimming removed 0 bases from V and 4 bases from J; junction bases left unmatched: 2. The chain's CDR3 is CASSIDGGSTGELFF. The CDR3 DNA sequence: TGTGCCAGTAGTATAGATGGCGGGAGCACCGGGGAGCTGTTTTTT.

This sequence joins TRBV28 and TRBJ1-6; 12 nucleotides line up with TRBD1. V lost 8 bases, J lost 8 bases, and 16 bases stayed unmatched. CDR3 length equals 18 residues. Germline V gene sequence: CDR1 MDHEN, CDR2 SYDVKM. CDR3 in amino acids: CASSSRDRGRVGDSPLHF. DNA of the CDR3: TGTGCCAGCTCCTCCCGGGACAGGGGGCGGGTAGGCGATTCACCCCTCCACTTT.

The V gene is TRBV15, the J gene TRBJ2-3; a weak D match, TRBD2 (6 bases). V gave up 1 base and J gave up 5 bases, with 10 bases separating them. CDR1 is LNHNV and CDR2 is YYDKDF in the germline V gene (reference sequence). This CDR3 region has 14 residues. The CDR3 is CATSRGRGGDTQYF. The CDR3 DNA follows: TGTGCCACCAGCAGAGGGAGGGGCGGAGATACGCAGTATTTT.